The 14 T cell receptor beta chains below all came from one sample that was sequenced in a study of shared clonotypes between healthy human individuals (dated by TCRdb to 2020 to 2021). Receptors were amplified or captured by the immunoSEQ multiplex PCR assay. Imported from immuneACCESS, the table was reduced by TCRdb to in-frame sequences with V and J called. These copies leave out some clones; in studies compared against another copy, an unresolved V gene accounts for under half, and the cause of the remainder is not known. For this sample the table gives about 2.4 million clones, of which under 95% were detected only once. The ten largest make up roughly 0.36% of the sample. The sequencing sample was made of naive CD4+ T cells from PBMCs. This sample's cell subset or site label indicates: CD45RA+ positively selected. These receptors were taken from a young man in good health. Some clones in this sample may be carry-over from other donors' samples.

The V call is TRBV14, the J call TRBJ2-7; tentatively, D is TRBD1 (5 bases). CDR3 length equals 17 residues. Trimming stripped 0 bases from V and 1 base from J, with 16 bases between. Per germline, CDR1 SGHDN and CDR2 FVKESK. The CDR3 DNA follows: TGTGCCAGCAGCCAAGATGTTTACAGGACCTCTTCCTACGAGCAGTACTTC. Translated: CASSQDVYRTSSYEQYF.

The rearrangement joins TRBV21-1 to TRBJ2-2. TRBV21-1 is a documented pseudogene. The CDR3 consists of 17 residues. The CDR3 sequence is CASSNRFERVLTGELFF. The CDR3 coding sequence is TGTGCCAGCAGCAATAGGTTCGAGAGAGTTCTGACCGGGGAGCTGTTTTTT.

This CDR3 is CAITPAGAYNEQFF. CDR3 in DNA: TGTGCCATCACCCCTGCCGGCGCCTACAATGAGCAGTTCTTC. The V gene is TRBV10-3, the J gene TRBJ2-1; D not resolved. CDR1 is ENHRY and CDR2 is SYGVKD in the germline V gene. CDR3 length: 14 residues. V was clipped by 7 bases and J by 2 bases, with 12 bases between them.

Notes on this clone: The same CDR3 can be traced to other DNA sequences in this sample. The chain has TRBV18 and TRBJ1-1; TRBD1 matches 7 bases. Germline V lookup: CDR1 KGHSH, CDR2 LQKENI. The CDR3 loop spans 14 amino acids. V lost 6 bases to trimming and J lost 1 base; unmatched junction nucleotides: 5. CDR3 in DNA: TGTGCCAGCTCCCCGGGACAGACGAACACTGAAGCTTTCTTT. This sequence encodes CASSPGQTNTEAFF.

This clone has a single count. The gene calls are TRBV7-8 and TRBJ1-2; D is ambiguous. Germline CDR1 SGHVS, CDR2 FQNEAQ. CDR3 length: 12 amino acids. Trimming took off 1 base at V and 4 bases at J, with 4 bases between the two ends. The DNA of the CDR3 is TGTGCCAGCAGCTTAGGACTCTATGGCTACACCTTC. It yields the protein CASSLGLYGYTF.

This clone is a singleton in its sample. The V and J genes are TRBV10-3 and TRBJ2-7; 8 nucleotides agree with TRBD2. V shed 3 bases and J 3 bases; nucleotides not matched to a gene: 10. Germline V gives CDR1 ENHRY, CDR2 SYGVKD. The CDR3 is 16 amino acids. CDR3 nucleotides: TGTGCCATCAGTGACCCCGGCCGGGGGGGTGTCTACGAGCAGTACTTC. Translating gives CAISDPGRGGVYEQYF.

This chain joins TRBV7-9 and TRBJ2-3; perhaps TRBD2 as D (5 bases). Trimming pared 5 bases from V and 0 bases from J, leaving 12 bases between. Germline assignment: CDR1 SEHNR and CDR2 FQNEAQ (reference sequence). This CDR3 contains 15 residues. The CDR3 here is CASSQRRSSTDTQYF. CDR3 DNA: TGTGCCAGCAGCCAACGGAGGAGTAGCACAGATACGCAGTATTTT. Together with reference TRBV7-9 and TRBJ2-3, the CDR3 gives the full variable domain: DTGVSQNPRHKITKRGQNVTFRCDPISEHNRLYWYRQTLGQGPEFLTYFQNEAQLEKSRLLSDRFSAERPKGSFSTLEIQRTEQGDSAMYLCASSQRRSSTDTQYFGPGTRLTVL.

CDR3 in amino acids: CASSETRASGANVLTF. The CDR3 DNA reads as TGTGCCAGCAGTGAGACACGGGCCTCTGGGGCCAACGTCCTGACTTTC. The genes are TRBV6-1 and TRBJ2-6, with D unresolved. V was shortened by 3 bases and J by 0 bases, with 9 bases between the two germline ends. Germline V CDR1 and CDR2: MNHNS, SASEGT. CDR3 length: 16 amino acids.

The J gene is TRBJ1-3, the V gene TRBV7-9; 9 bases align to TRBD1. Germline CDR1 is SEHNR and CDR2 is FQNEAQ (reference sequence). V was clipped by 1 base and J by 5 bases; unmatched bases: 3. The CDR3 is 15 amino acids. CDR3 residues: CASSLGTGERNTIYF. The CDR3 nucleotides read TGTGCCAGCAGCTTAGGGACAGGGGAAAGAAACACCATATATTTT.

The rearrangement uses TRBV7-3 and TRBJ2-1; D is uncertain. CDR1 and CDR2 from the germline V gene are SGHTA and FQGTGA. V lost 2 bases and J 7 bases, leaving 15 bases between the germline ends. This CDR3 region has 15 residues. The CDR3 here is CASSLLGGASNEQFF. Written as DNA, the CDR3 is TGTGCCAGCAGCTTATTGGGCGGAGCGTCTAATGAGCAGTTCTTC. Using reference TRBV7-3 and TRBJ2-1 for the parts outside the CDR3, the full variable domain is GAGVSQTPSNKVTEKGKYVELRCDPISGHTALYWYRQSLGQGPEFLIYFQGTGAADDSGLPNDRFFAVRPEGSVSTLKIQRTERGDSAVYLCASSLLGGASNEQFFGPGTRLTVL.

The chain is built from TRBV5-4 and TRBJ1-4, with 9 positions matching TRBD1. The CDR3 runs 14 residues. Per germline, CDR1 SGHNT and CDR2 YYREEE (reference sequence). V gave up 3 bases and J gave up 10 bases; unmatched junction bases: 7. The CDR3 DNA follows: TGTGCCAGCAGCTCCCGGGACAGGGTTGGAAAACTGTTTTTT. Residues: CASSSRDRVGKLFF.

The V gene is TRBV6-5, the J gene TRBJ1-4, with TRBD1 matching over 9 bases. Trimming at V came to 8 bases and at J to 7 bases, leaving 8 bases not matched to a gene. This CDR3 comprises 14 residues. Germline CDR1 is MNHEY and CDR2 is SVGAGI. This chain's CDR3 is CASGGTGRGEKLFF. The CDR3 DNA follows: TGTGCCAGCGGGGGGACAGGGAGAGGTGAAAAACTGTTTTTT.

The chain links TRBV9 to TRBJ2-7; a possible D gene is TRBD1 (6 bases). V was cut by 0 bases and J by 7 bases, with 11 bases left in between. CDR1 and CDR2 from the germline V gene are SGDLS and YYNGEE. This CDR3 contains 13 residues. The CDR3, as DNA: TGTGCCAGCAGCGTAGAAGGGGGTAGGGAGCAGTACTTC. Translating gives CASSVEGGREQYF.

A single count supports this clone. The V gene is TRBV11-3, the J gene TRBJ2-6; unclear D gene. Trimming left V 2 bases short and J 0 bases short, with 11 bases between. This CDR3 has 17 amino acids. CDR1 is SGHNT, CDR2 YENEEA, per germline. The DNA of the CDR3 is TGTGCCAGCAGCTTACAATATGGCCTCTCTGGGGCCAACGTCCTGACTTTC. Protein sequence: CASSLQYGLSGANVLTF.